A selection of T cell receptor beta chains follows, all from one sample in a study of blood T cell repertoires in COVID-19. Only in-frame clones appear in the TCRdb table, and some are missing; sequencing was by immunoSEQ multiplex PCR. The table has roughly 56,000 clones, around four fifths seen once. What was sequenced was peripheral blood. Receptors were obtained from a man aged 70 or older with acute or convalescent COVID-19. Both conserved end residues are part of each CDR3. Fields, in order: V gene, J gene, clone size, D gene, CDR3 protein, CDR3 DNA. D genes are given only for firm matches. Only some rows state a clone size, as once, few, many or a class for expanded clones.

>TRBV7-2|TRBJ2-2|NA|NA
CASSLGHRGGNTGELFF
TGTGCCAGCAGCTTAGGCCACCGAGGGGGAAACACCGGGGAGCTGTTTTTT
>TRBV5-1|TRBJ2-3|once|TRBD2
CASSLVFHAGETTDTQYF
TGCGCCAGCAGCTTGGTCTTTCATGCGGGGGAAACTACAGATACGCAGTATTTT
>TRBV18|TRBJ2-5|NA|TRBD1
CASSPPTGGWKTQYF
TGTGCCAGCTCACCACCGACAGGGGGCTGGAAGACCCAGTACTTC
>TRBV9|TRBJ1-1|NA|NA
CASSLRMNTEAFF
TGTGCCAGCAGTTTGAGAATGAACACTGAAGCTTTCTTT
>TRBV5-8|TRBJ2-2|NA|NA
CASSSGVTWSTGELFF
TGTGCCAGCAGCTCCGGGGTAACCTGGAGCACCGGGGAGCTGTTTTTT
>TRBV5-4|TRBJ1-4|NA|NA
CASSSGVNPEKLFF
TGTGCCAGCAGCTCGGGGGTGAATCCTGAAAAACTGTTTTTT
>TRBV5-4|TRBJ1-1|NA|NA
CASSLPQAGNTEAFF
TGTGCCAGCAGCTTGCCTCAGGCCGGGAACACTGAAGCTTTCTTT
>TRBV15|TRBJ1-2|once|TRBD1
CATSKGQGAYGYTF
TGTGCCACCAGCAAGGGACAGGGGGCGTACGGCTACACCTTC
>TRBV11-2|TRBJ1-5|NA|TRBD1
CASSPGTGSNQPQHF
TGTGCCAGCAGCCCCGGGACAGGCTCCAATCAGCCCCAGCATTTT
>TRBV18|TRBJ2-2|NA|NA
CASSPQPTQQGGELFF
TGTGCCAGCTCACCACAGCCTACCCAGCAGGGCGGGGAGCTGTTTTTT
>TRBV7-9|TRBJ1-2|NA|TRBD1
CASSLQTGDGYTF
TGTGCCAGCAGCTTGCAGACAGGGGATGGCTACACCTTC
>TRBV19|TRBJ1-1|NA|NA
CASSTVTGNTEAFF
TGTGCCAGTAGTACCGTCACAGGGAACACTGAAGCTTTCTTT
>TRBV9|TRBJ2-2|NA|TRBD2
CASSASGGTTGELFF
TGTGCCAGCAGCGCTAGCGGGGGGACGACCGGGGAGCTGTTTTTT
>TRBV5-1|TRBJ1-1|few|NA
CASSPNFADYNTEAFF
TGCGCCAGCAGCCCCAACTTCGCGGATTATAACACTGAAGCTTTCTTT
>TRBV10-2|TRBJ1-1|NA|NA
CASRSRNPEAFF
TGCGCCAGCAGGTCGAGGAACCCTGAAGCTTTCTTT
>TRBV27|TRBJ1-6|once|TRBD1
CASSQGTGLGSPLHF
TGTGCCAGCAGTCAGGGGACAGGGCTGGGATCACCCCTCCACTTT
>TRBV5-4|TRBJ2-1|NA|TRBD2
CASSVNGGAGNEQFF
TGTGCCAGCAGCGTCAACGGGGGGGCAGGGAATGAGCAGTTCTTC
>TRBV4-1|TRBJ2-1|NA|TRBD2
CASRQTGLAGIWMDNEQFF
TGCGCCAGCCGACAAACGGGACTAGCGGGGATTTGGATGGACAATGAGCAGTTCTTC
>TRBV5-1|TRBJ2-3|NA|NA
CASSRGGGGAADTQYF
TGCGCCAGCAGTCGGGGAGGCGGTGGGGCTGCAGATACGCAGTATTTT
>TRBV19|TRBJ2-7|NA|NA
CASQDINSYEQYF
TGTGCCAGCCAGGACATAAACTCCTACGAGCAGTACTTC
>TRBV11-3|TRBJ2-7|NA|TRBD1
CASSRGQGDSYEQYF
TGTGCCAGCAGCCGTGGACAGGGGGACTCCTACGAGCAGTACTTC
>TRBV5-1|TRBJ1-6|NA|NA
CASSSGQLSNSPLHF
TGCGCCAGCAGCTCTGGACAGCTCAGTAATTCACCCCTCCACTTT
>TRBV18|TRBJ1-5|NA|TRBD1
CASSPSSGQGKGQPQHF
TGTGCCAGCTCACCATCGTCGGGACAGGGAAAAGGTCAGCCCCAGCATTTT
>TRBV19|TRBJ2-1|few|NA
CASSIDWGRDEQFF
TGTGCCAGTAGTATAGATTGGGGGCGCGATGAGCAGTTCTTC